This T cell receptor (beta chain) is from a study of beta chain features in type 1 diabetes. Study-wide findings and caveats: Researchers reported that naive, central memory and Treg TCRB repertoires appeared more similar in patients than in healthy donors.

The CDR3 has 11 residues. The germline CDR1 and CDR2 sequences are MNHNS and SASEGT. V was pared by 9 bases and J by 4 bases, with 1 base of the junction left unmatched. The authors reverse transcribed all of the isolated RNA, so sequencing captured expressed TCRB transcripts. TCRdb's table, derived via immunoSEQ multiplex PCR, lists solely in-frame clones and lacks some. The table lists under 400,000 clones, about 20% of them singletons. This clone was counted only a few times. Its specificity is not known. Specimen: naive CD4+ T cells from blood. V and J are TRBV6-1 and TRBJ2-3, with 7 nucleotides matching TRBD1. The TCR originated in a woman under 30 in good health. CDR3 protein: CASQGADTQYF. The CDR3 DNA is TGTGCCAGTCAGGGGGCAGATACGCAGTATTTT.